The 21 T cell receptor beta chains below were found in one sample sequenced in a study of shared clonotypes between healthy human individuals. Using immunoSEQ multiplex PCR, the repertoire was profiled, and TCRdb retains in-frame clones only, with some absent. Among about 2 million clones listed, about 94% were seen once. CD45RO-negative, CCR7-selected cells formed the naive CD8 fraction, which excluded terminally differentiated effector memory CD45RA+ cells. The sequenced material came from naive CD8+ T cells sorted from blood. The receptor set was obtained from a man aged 18 to 35 in good health.

This chain links TRBV7-9 with TRBJ2-5; TRBD2 is a possible D gene (6 bases). V lost 10 bases to trimming and J lost 7 bases, with 19 bases between them. The CDR3 length is 13 residues. Germline V CDR1 and CDR2: SEHNR, FQNEAQ (reference sequence). The DNA for the CDR3 is TGTGCCAACGGCGGGGATGGCCGGGGGACCCAGTACTTC. Protein: CANGGDGRGTQYF. The entire variable domain, with the rest obtained from reference TRBV7-9 and TRBJ2-5, is as follows: DTGVSQNPRHKITKRGQNVTFRCDPISEHNRLYWYRQTLGQGPEFLTYFQNEAQLEKSRLLSDRFSAERPKGSFSTLEIQRTEQGDSAMYLCANGGDGRGTQYFGPGTRLLVL.

The chain combines TRBV29-1 with TRBJ1-1, with D unresolved. Between the trimmed V and J ends, which lost 6 bases and 0 bases, there was a span of 11 bases. The germline gives CDR1 SQVTM, CDR2 ANQGSEA. The CDR3 runs 13 residues. In nucleotides, the CDR3 is TGCAGCGTAGACGGGGTTGTGAACACTGAAGCTTTCTTT. This sequence encodes CSVDGVVNTEAFF.

This clone is a singleton in its sample. The V and J genes are TRBV5-4 and TRBJ2-3, with 7 bases lining up with TRBD1. V was pared by 4 bases and J by 1 base, with 0 bases of the junction left unmatched. Germline assignment: CDR1 SGHNT and CDR2 YYREEE (reference sequence). This CDR3 is built from 13 residues. The chain's CDR3 is CASSGQGTDTQYF. DNA of the CDR3: TGTGCCAGCAGCGGACAGGGCACAGATACGCAGTATTTT.

The chain employs TRBV5-6 and TRBJ2-1; the D gene is possibly TRBD1 (6 bases). This CDR3 region has 16 residues. The germline gives CDR1 SGHDT, CDR2 YYEEEE. Trimming stripped 1 base from V and 2 bases from J, with 13 bases between. The CDR3 spells CASSLWPGEPYNEQFF. CDR3 nucleotide sequence: TGTGCCAGCAGCTTGTGGCCAGGGGAACCCTACAATGAGCAGTTCTTC.

This clone was detected once. The chain employs TRBV5-1 and TRBJ2-7; D is perhaps TRBD1 (5 bases). The V and J ends lost 5 bases and 3 bases respectively, with 9 bases between them. Germline CDR1 is SGHRS and CDR2 is YFSETQ. There are 12 residues in the CDR3. CDR3 protein: CASRDTNYEQYF. The CDR3 bases are TGCGCCAGCAGGGACACCAACTACGAGCAGTACTTC.

J is TRBJ2-5 and V is TRBV27, with unresolved D. Per germline, CDR1 MNHEY and CDR2 SMNVEV (reference sequence). V gave up 5 bases and J gave up 4 bases, with 14 bases separating them. The CDR3 has 14 amino acids. CDR3: CASSPALSIETQYF. The CDR3 DNA is TGTGCCAGCAGTCCGGCCCTGTCCATAGAGACCCAGTACTTC.

Details on this clone: The sample has other DNA sequences that encode this CDR3 too. The rearrangement uses TRBV30 and TRBJ2-7; D not resolved. The germline gives CDR1 GTSNPN, CDR2 SVGIG (reference sequence). The CDR3 is 12 amino acids. Trimming left V 1 base short and J 4 bases short, with 8 bases between. CDR3 DNA sequence: TGTGCCTGGAGTGGGGTGGGTTACGAGCAGTACTTC. Its translation: CAWSGVGYEQYF.

V is TRBV10-1 and J is TRBJ2-5, with 8 bases aligning to TRBD1. Germline lookup yields CDR1 WNHNN and CDR2 SYGVQD (reference sequence). The CDR3 spans 15 residues. Trimming removed 2 bases from V and 4 bases from J; junction bases left unmatched: 6. CDR3 region: CASSEIRGQGETQYF. CDR3 coding DNA: TGCGCCAGCAGTGAGATCAGGGGGCAGGGAGAGACCCAGTACTTC.

V is TRBV4-1 and J is TRBJ2-1; D might be TRBD2 (7 bases). V lost 0 bases, J lost 3 bases, and 18 bases lay in between. This CDR3 has 18 amino acids. The V gene's germline CDR1 is MGHRA and CDR2 YSYEKL. CDR3 in amino acids: CASSQEWAAGAYYNEQFF. The CDR3 nucleotides read TGCGCCAGCAGCCAAGAGTGGGCGGCGGGGGCCTACTACAATGAGCAGTTCTTC.

The chain joins TRBV28 to TRBJ2-5; TRBD1 might be the D (8 bases). Germline lookup yields CDR1 MDHEN and CDR2 SYDVKM. Trimming cost V 6 bases and J 5 bases, with 19 bases left between them. The CDR3 has 15 residues. The CDR3 DNA is TGTGCCAGCAGGGCGGACAGGGACTATGGGGAGACCCAGTACTTC. The encoded protein is CASRADRDYGETQYF.

As regards this clone: This sample also contains other DNA sequences that code for the same CDR3. The CDR3 bases are TGTGCCAGCAGCTTTGGGGACAATGAGCAGTTCTTC. It specifies CASSFGDNEQFF. J is TRBJ2-1 and V is TRBV5-6; D not resolved. V was clipped by 2 bases and J by 5 bases, with 5 bases between them. From germline, CDR1 is SGHDT and CDR2 YYEEEE. The CDR3 runs to 12 residues.

This chain joins TRBV7-9 and TRBJ2-3; TRBD2 matches at 7 bases. V was pared by 4 bases and J by 4 bases, with 11 bases of the junction left unmatched. The CDR3 is 16 amino acids. Looked up from germline, CDR1 is SEHNR and CDR2 is FQNEAQ (reference sequence). CDR3 region: CASSSSPGLDADTQYF. The CDR3, as DNA: TGTGCCAGCAGCTCATCTCCCGGACTAGATGCAGATACGCAGTATTTT.

On this clone: In the same sample, other DNA sequences code for this CDR3. The CDR3 nucleotides read TGTGCCAGCAGTGCTACTAGCTCCTACGAGCAGTACTTC. This gives the protein CASSATSSYEQYF. The V gene is TRBV2, the J gene TRBJ2-7, with a tentative D call TRBD2 (5 bases). V lost 4 bases and J lost 0, with 7 bases in between. The CDR3 runs to 13 residues. Germline CDR1 SNHLY, CDR2 FYNNEI. The complete variable domain, with remaining parts taken from reference TRBV2 and TRBJ2-7, reads EPEVTQTPSHQVTQMGQEVILRCVPISNHLYFYWYRQILGQKVEFLVSFYNNEISEKSEIFDDQFSVERPDGSNFTLKIRSTKLEDSAMYFCASSATSSYEQYFGPGTRLTVT.

The rearrangement uses TRBV11-2 and TRBJ2-7, with a possible D match to TRBD1 (6 bases). The CDR3 runs 15 residues. The V gene lost 6 bases and the J gene lost 3 bases, with 18 bases spanning the gap. The V gene's germline CDR1 is SGHAT and CDR2 FQNNGV. This chain's CDR3 is CASSHNPGHLYEQYF. CDR3 in DNA: TGTGCCAGCAGTCATAACCCGGGACACCTCTACGAGCAGTACTTC.

The chain has TRBV27 and TRBJ2-3; D is unclear. The V gene's germline CDR1 is MNHEY and CDR2 SMNVEV (reference sequence). Between the trimmed V and J ends, which lost 5 bases and 2 bases, there was a span of 14 bases. The CDR3 is 15 residues long. Here the CDR3 DNA reads TGTGCCAGCAGTCCCGTCGTTGAGCCCACAGATACGCAGTATTTT. Its protein is CASSPVVEPTDTQYF.

CDR3 sequence (DNA): TGTGCCAGCAGCTTGACTTCAAACGTCCCTGAAGCTTTCTTT. Its translation: CASSLTSNVPEAFF. V gene TRBV5-6 combines with J gene TRBJ1-1; D is unresolved. V lost 1 base to trimming and J lost 6 bases, with 13 bases between them. In germline, CDR1 is SGHDT, CDR2 YYEEEE. The CDR3 length is 14 residues.

V is TRBV5-4 and J is TRBJ2-2; possible D gene TRBD1, 8 bases. The CDR3 has 16 amino acids. Trimming left V 3 bases short and J 4 bases short, with 16 bases between. The germline V gene encodes CDR1 SGHNT and CDR2 YYREEE (reference sequence). The DNA for the CDR3 is TGTGCCAGCAGCTACCCGGACAGGGAGGGCACCGGGGAGCTGTTTTTT. It encodes CASSYPDREGTGELFF.

The genes are TRBV10-1 and TRBJ2-2; D remains ambiguous. Germline CDR1 reads WNHNN; CDR2 reads SYGVQD (reference sequence). This CDR3 spans 12 amino acids. Deletions cut 2 bases from V and 11 bases from J, with 9 bases between. Written as DNA, the CDR3 is TGCGCCAGCAGTGAGAGGGCCGATGAGCTGTTTTTT. Its protein is CASSERADELFF.

V is TRBV29-1 and J is TRBJ2-7; no definite D call. The CDR3 extends over 11 amino acids. Germline CDR1 reads SQVTM; CDR2 reads ANQGSEA. Trimming took off 3 bases at V and 6 bases at J, with 9 bases between the two ends. The CDR3 is CSVESALEQYF. As DNA, the CDR3 is TGCAGCGTTGAGTCAGCCCTCGAGCAGTACTTC.

Worth noting for this clone: The identical CDR3 is also encoded by other nucleotide sequences in the sample. The CDR3 loop is CASSYLSGNTGELFF. The DNA of the CDR3 is TGTGCCAGCAGTTACTTGTCAGGGAACACCGGGGAGCTGTTTTTT. The chain joins TRBV6-5 to TRBJ2-2; D is ambiguous. Germline V gene sequence: CDR1 MNHEY, CDR2 SVGAGI. The CDR3 runs to 15 residues. V was clipped by 1 base and J by 1 base, with 7 bases between them.

This rearrangement joins TRBV6-5 to TRBJ2-7; D is undetermined. V was cut by 4 bases and J by 3 bases, with 13 bases left in between. The germline gives CDR1 MNHEY, CDR2 SVGAGI. The CDR3 consists of 14 residues. CDR3 protein: CASSSRRNYYEQYF. The CDR3 bases are TGTGCCAGCAGTTCACGGCGGAATTACTACGAGCAGTACTTC.